Below are 24 T cell receptor beta chains sequenced from a single sample in a study of identical twins (dated by TCRdb to about 2016). Receptor amplification or capture employed 5' RACE. The sequencer was an Illumina HiSeq 2000. In-frame beta chains were kept once TCRdb had trimmed the public reads at Q25 with fastp and called clones with MiXCR. CDR3 protein duplicates are merged, each entry listing the most common genes and DNA. The sample profile shows some 330,000 distinct CDR3 sequences; 9% of them were found once. The ten most abundant clones make up under 9.5% of the sample. Sequenced sample: naive T cells sorted from blood. The sample's cell subset or site label is to be understood as: cells isolated with a human naive T-cell isolation kit. Source of these receptors: a woman aged 50 to 65 in good health.

V gene TRBV20-1 combines with J gene TRBJ1-4; a possible D gene is TRBD1 (5 bases). The CDR3 has 13 amino acids. The V end was cut by 7 bases, the J end by 3 bases, with 12 bases between. Per germline, CDR1 DFQATT and CDR2 SNEGSKA (reference sequence). CDR3 residues: CSVRGPSNEKLFF. The CDR3 DNA sequence: TGCAGTGTCCGGGGCCCGTCTAATGAAAAACTGTTTTTT.

The J gene is TRBJ2-7, the V gene TRBV4-1; 8 nucleotides line up with TRBD2. In germline, CDR1 is MGHRA, CDR2 YSYEKL. The CDR3 totals 15 residues. V dropped 2 bases and J dropped 3; count of bases not matched to a gene: 6. The CDR3 is CASSQLDRGGYEQYF. CDR3 DNA sequence: TGCGCCAGCAGCCAATTGGACCGGGGGGGCTACGAGCAGTACTTC.

The chain links TRBV15 to TRBJ2-7, with D possibly being TRBD1 or TRBD2 (5 bases each). V lost 2 bases, J lost 2 bases, and 7 bases lay in between. In germline, CDR1 is LNHNV, CDR2 YYDKDF (reference sequence). There are 13 residues in the CDR3. This CDR3 is CATSRWGTYEQYV. The CDR3 nucleotides are TGTGCCACCAGCAGATGGGGGACCTACGAGCAGTACGTC.

The chain is built from TRBV5-6 and TRBJ1-6; perhaps TRBD1 as D (5 bases). Germline V lookup: CDR1 SGHDT, CDR2 YYEEEE. V gave up 5 bases and J gave up 9 bases, with 12 bases separating them. CDR3 length: 13 residues. CDR3 sequence: CASRPRGVSPLHF. Here the CDR3 DNA reads TGTGCCAGCAGACCGAGGGGTGTTTCACCCCTCCACTTT.

In this sample, this clonotype turned up a few times. This chain uses TRBV20-1 with TRBJ1-5; no clear D gene. V was cut by 3 bases and J by 1 base, with 10 bases left in between. Germline V gene data show CDR1 as DFQATT and CDR2 as SNEGSKA (reference sequence). CDR3 length equals 14 residues. The CDR3 is CSASWGLSNQPQHF. CDR3 in DNA: TGCAGTGCTAGTTGGGGTTTAAGCAATCAGCCCCAGCATTTT.

This clonotype was found a few times. The rearrangement links TRBV20-1 to TRBJ1-1; D uncertain. Trimming stripped 3 bases from V and 1 base from J, with 9 bases between. This CDR3 contains 13 residues. From germline, CDR1 is DFQATT and CDR2 SNEGSKA (reference sequence). CDR3 region: CSARPGRNTEAFF. In DNA, the CDR3 is TGCAGTGCTAGGCCCGGCAGGAACACTGAAGCTTTCTTT.

The V and J genes are TRBV24-1 and TRBJ2-3; 10 nucleotides line up with TRBD2. The V gene end was trimmed by 1 base and the J gene end by 1 base; junction bases not matched to a gene: 1. There are 16 residues in the CDR3. Looked up from germline, CDR1 is KGHDR and CDR2 is SFDVKD. The CDR3 sequence is CATSDFGTSGTDTQYF. For the CDR3, the DNA is TGTGCCACCAGTGATTTCGGGACTAGCGGCACAGATACGCAGTATTTT.

The table lists this clonotype with many counts. J is TRBJ2-1 and V is TRBV12-3 or TRBV12-4; D might be TRBD1 (5 bases). This CDR3 has 14 amino acids. The V and J ends lost 6 bases and 5 bases respectively, with 14 bases between them. CDR3 sequence reads: CASSALGANNEQFF. The CDR3 DNA reads TGTGCCAGCAGCGCCTTAGGGGCCAACAATGAGCAGTTCTTC.

This clonotype was recorded a few times. The chain couples TRBV7-2 to TRBJ2-7; D perhaps matches TRBD1 (5 bases). V lost 5 bases, J lost 3 bases, and 17 bases lay in between. The CDR3 is 15 amino acids. Per germline, CDR1 SGHTA and CDR2 FQGNSA. The CDR3 is CASSPRADTRYEQYV. The CDR3 nucleotides read TGTGCCAGCAGCCCCAGGGCGGACACTCGCTACGAGCAGTACGTC.

For this clonotype: Germline and junction disagree at one end, which may indicate a read error. V and J are TRBV12-3 or TRBV12-4 and TRBJ2-1; D remains unclear. The CDR3 is made up of 12 amino acids. The CDR3 DNA reads as TGCGCCAGCAGTTTTCTAATCTATGAGCAGTTCTTC. Residues: CASSFLIYEQFF.

V is TRBV7-9 and J is TRBJ1-1; no clear D. CDR1 SEHNR and CDR2 FQNEAQ come from the germline V gene (reference sequence). CDR3 length: 12 residues. Trimming took 4 bases from V and 1 from J, leaving 4 bases between them. CDR3: CASSYWNTEAFF. Here the CDR3 DNA reads TGTGCCAGCAGCTATTGGAACACTGAAGCTTTCTTT.

The V and J genes are TRBV20-1 and TRBJ2-1, with TRBD2 identical over 7 bases. This CDR3 has 14 amino acids. CDR1 is DFQATT and CDR2 is SNEGSKA in the germline V gene (reference sequence). V was pared by 3 bases and J by 9 bases, with 11 bases of the junction left unmatched. The CDR3 here is CSARVLAGVFEQFF. For the CDR3, the DNA is TGCAGTGCTAGGGTGCTGGCGGGAGTTTTTGAGCAGTTCTTC.

This clonotype occurred many times. The rearrangement joins TRBV15 to TRBJ2-7, with 8 bases fitting TRBD1. From germline, CDR1 is LNHNV and CDR2 YYDKDF (reference sequence). Unmatched junction bases numbered 7, after V lost 5 bases and J lost 4 bases. This CDR3 region has 14 residues. The DNA of the CDR3 is TGTGCCACCAGCGACAGGGGATCGGTGTACGAGCAGTACTTC. Encoded protein: CATSDRGSVYEQYF.

The J gene is TRBJ1-5, the V gene TRBV6-2 or TRBV6-3; the match to TRBD1 covers 8 bases. The germline gives CDR1 MNHEY, CDR2 SVGEGT. The CDR3 is made up of 15 amino acids. The ends lost 8 bases at V and 6 bases at J; junction bases unmatched: 12. The CDR3 is CASELEQGVAQPQHF. CDR3 sequence (DNA): TGTGCCAGCGAATTGGAACAGGGGGTAGCTCAGCCCCAGCATTTT.

CDR3: CAATPLVSSYNEQFF. In nucleotides, the CDR3 is TGTGCCGCTACACCCCTGGTTAGCTCCTACAATGAGCAGTTCTTC. V is TRBV7-9 and J is TRBJ2-1; the D is unclear. The CDR3 totals 15 residues. The ends were cut back, 11 bases at V and 0 bases at J, with 17 bases in the middle. Germline V CDR1 and CDR2: SEHNR, FQNEAQ (reference sequence).

This clonotype was detected only a few times. The gene calls are TRBV6-5 and TRBJ2-2, with 8 bases matching TRBD2. Trimming cost V 4 bases and J 1 base; bases outside gene matches: 5. The V gene's germline CDR1 is MNHEY and CDR2 SVGAGI. The CDR3 has 16 residues. The DNA of the CDR3 is TGTGCCAGCAGTTCGTCTAGCGGGTGGAACACCGGGGAGCTGTTTTTT. Protein sequence: CASSSSSGWNTGELFF.

About this clonotype: No conserved phenylalanine or tryptophan is present at the end of the CDR3, so a read error is the likely explanation. The genes are TRBV5-6 and TRBJ2-1, with TRBD2 as a possible D gene (5 bases). Trimming removed 4 bases at V and 6 bases at J, with 20 bases between. The CDR3 spans 16 residues. Germline V CDR1 and CDR2: SGHDT, YYEEEE. CDR3 sequence (DNA): TGTGCCAGCAGCAGAATGAGGGAAAGGAACTTCAATGAGCAGTTCTCC. It codes for CASSRMRERNFNEQFS.

V is TRBV2 and J is TRBJ2-1; TRBD2 aligns across 9 bases. The CDR3 totals 14 residues. Germline CDR1 and CDR2: SNHLY and FYNNEI. V trimming: 5 bases; J trimming: 8 bases; junction bases outside the gene matches: 7. The CDR3 DNA reads as TGTGCCAGCAGTAAAGGACTAGCGAGGGATGAGCAGTTCTTC. Translated: CASSKGLARDEQFF.

The genes are TRBV9 and TRBJ2-5; 12 bases match TRBD2. V lost 3 bases to trimming and J lost 4 bases; unmatched junction nucleotides: 7. The V gene's germline CDR1 is SGDLS and CDR2 YYNGEE. The CDR3 length is 16 residues. The CDR3 region has the DNA TGTGCCAGCAGCGCTCGACTAGCGGGAGATACAGAGACCCAGTACTTC. It encodes CASSARLAGDTETQYF.

In its sample, this clonotype was seen many times. The V and J genes are TRBV7-9 and TRBJ2-1; a possible D gene is TRBD1 (5 bases). Germline V gene sequence: CDR1 SEHNR, CDR2 FQNEAQ (reference sequence). V dropped 3 bases and J dropped 2 bases, with 14 bases sitting between them. The CDR3 has 16 residues. The CDR3 region is CASSFQPQVTYNEQFF. In DNA, the CDR3 is TGTGCCAGCAGCTTCCAACCACAGGTTACCTACAATGAGCAGTTCTTC.

J is TRBJ2-3 and V is TRBV2; D gene uncertain. The CDR3 runs 10 residues. Germline lookup yields CDR1 SNHLY and CDR2 FYNNEI. V dropped 10 bases and J dropped 5 bases, with 7 bases sitting between them. The CDR3 DNA reads as TGTGCCACAGGCAGAGATACGCAGTATTTT. Protein product: CATGRDTQYF.

This clonotype was seen at least ten times. This chain connects TRBV28 to TRBJ2-3, with TRBD2 as a possible D gene (6 bases). Trimming removed 3 bases at V and 2 bases at J, with 15 bases between. This CDR3 region has 16 residues. Per the germline V gene, CDR1 is MDHEN and CDR2 is SYDVKM. The CDR3 spells CASSLEGATYTDTQYF. Here the CDR3 DNA reads TGTGCCAGCAGTTTGGAGGGAGCGACTTACACAGATACGCAGTATTTT.

The chain is built from TRBV9 and TRBJ2-5, with 7 bases that match TRBD1. Unmatched junction bases numbered 9, after V lost 3 bases and J lost 4 bases. The CDR3 extends over 15 amino acids. Germline lookup yields CDR1 SGDLS and CDR2 YYNGEE. In DNA, the CDR3 is TGTGCCAGCAGCGGCCTCGACAGGGTAGGAGAGACCCAGTACTTC. Its protein product is CASSGLDRVGETQYF.

V and J are TRBV9 and TRBJ2-1, with D possibly matching TRBD2 (5 bases). V was pared by 7 bases and J by 8 bases, with 16 bases between. Germline-derived CDR1 and CDR2 are SGDLS and YYNGEE. This CDR3 has 13 residues. Here the CDR3 DNA reads TGTGCCAGCGAGGGTCCGGCCTCACATGAGCAGTTCTTC. It encodes CASEGPASHEQFF.